Below are 31 T cell receptor beta chains sequenced from a single sample in a study of shared clonotypes between healthy human individuals. Terminally differentiated effector memory CD45RA+ cells were left out of the naive CD8 fraction, which was CD45RO-negative and positively selected for CCR7. Assay: immunoSEQ multiplex PCR; the TCRdb copy retains only in-frame clones and omits some. The repertoire includes under 700,000 clones, about 95% of them detected once, and approximately 0.11% sits in the top ten. The sequencing sample was made of naive CD8+ T cells sorted from blood. The receptors here all came from a woman between 25 and 40 years old in good health.

The chain joins TRBV5-4 to TRBJ1-5, with unresolved D. The V and J ends lost 5 bases and 6 bases respectively, with 9 bases between them. Germline CDR1 is SGHNT and CDR2 is YYREEE (reference sequence). CDR3 length: 12 residues. The CDR3 DNA reads as TGTGCCAGCAGTTTCGGGAGTCAGCCCCAGCATTTT. This sequence encodes CASSFGSQPQHF.

J is TRBJ2-3 and V is TRBV6-6, with 7 bases aligning to TRBD1. This CDR3 has 16 amino acids. J was trimmed by 0 bases and V by 3 bases; bases with no gene match: 6. From germline, CDR1 is MNHNY and CDR2 SVGAGI (reference sequence). The CDR3 sequence: CASSYWDRTSTDTQYF. In nucleotides, the CDR3 is TGTGCCAGCAGTTATTGGGACAGAACTAGCACAGATACGCAGTATTTT.

The chain recombines TRBV9 with TRBJ2-3; D is undetermined. The CDR3 sequence is 15 residues long. The V end was cut by 0 bases, the J end by 6 bases, with 14 bases between. Germline values: CDR1 SGDLS, CDR2 YYNGEE. DNA of the CDR3: TGTGCCAGCAGCGTAGGGACCCACGAAGCGGATACGCAGTATTTT. Its translation is CASSVGTHEADTQYF.

This clone occurred once. The V gene is TRBV19, the J gene TRBJ2-1; 8 bases line up with TRBD1. V shed 4 bases, J shed 1 base, and the junction held 6 bases outside the gene matches. Germline CDR1 LNHDA, CDR2 SQIVND (reference sequence). The CDR3 is made up of 16 amino acids. CDR3: CASSTRTGRSYNEQFF. The CDR3, as DNA: TGTGCCAGTAGTACCCGGACAGGGAGGTCCTACAATGAGCAGTTCTTC.

The chain has TRBV5-6 and TRBJ1-1; D is perhaps TRBD1 (5 bases). Trimming removed 4 bases at V and 1 base at J, with 11 bases between. Germline V gene lookup returns CDR1 SGHDT and CDR2 YYEEEE. The CDR3 contains 14 residues. The DNA for the CDR3 is TGTGCCAGCAGCCACGGGACGGGGAACACTGAAGCTTTCTTT. Protein product: CASSHGTGNTEAFF.

The V call is TRBV5-4, the J call TRBJ2-2; a possible D gene is TRBD1 (5 bases). The germline V and J ends were trimmed by 2 bases and 4 bases, with 15 bases remaining between them. The germline V gene has CDR1 SGHNT and CDR2 YYREEE (reference sequence). The CDR3 extends over 16 amino acids. CDR3 in amino acids: CASSLEPGSGTGELFF. The CDR3 DNA follows: TGTGCCAGCAGCTTAGAACCAGGGTCGGGCACCGGGGAGCTGTTTTTT. Complete variable domain (other parts from reference TRBV5-4 and TRBJ2-2): ETGVTQSPTHLIKTRGQQVTLRCSSQSGHNTVSWYQQALGQGPQFIFQYYREEENGRGNFPPRFSGLQFPNYSSELNVNALELDDSALYLCASSLEPGSGTGELFFGEGSRLTVL.

Turning to this clone: This may be a read error, as it is one base from a much larger clone. This sample also contains other DNA sequences that code for the same CDR3. V usage is TRBV28 and J usage is TRBJ2-7; no firm D call. The CDR3 length is 11 residues. Germline CDR1 and CDR2: MDHEN and SYDVKM. Trimming removed 5 bases from V and 3 bases from J, with 5 bases in between. The CDR3 loop reads CASSLDYEQYF. CDR3 bases: TGTGCCAGCAGTCTAGACTACGAGCAGTACTTC.

This chain connects TRBV18 to TRBJ2-2, with 8 nucleotides matching TRBD1. CDR3 length equals 17 residues. J lost 4 bases, V lost 4 bases, and 11 bases had no gene match. CDR1 KGHSH and CDR2 LQKENI come from the germline V gene. CDR3 region: CASSQPQGTGGTGELFF. The CDR3 bases are TGTGCCAGCTCACAACCTCAAGGCACAGGGGGCACCGGGGAGCTGTTTTTT.

The rearrangement links TRBV6-1 to TRBJ2-2, with no clear D. Deletions cut 1 base from V and 1 base from J, with 4 bases between. Germline assignment: CDR1 MNHNS and CDR2 SASEGT. The CDR3 is 14 residues long. The CDR3 DNA is TGTGCCAGCAGTGAAGGGTGGAACACCGGGGAGCTGTTTTTT. Amino acid sequence: CASSEGWNTGELFF.

V and J are TRBV28 and TRBJ1-1, with D possibly being TRBD1 (5 bases). The CDR3 sequence is 13 residues long. Germline V gene lookup returns CDR1 MDHEN and CDR2 SYDVKM. The germline V and J ends were trimmed by 4 bases and 2 bases, with 8 bases remaining between them. CDR3 bases: TGTGCCAGCAGTTACAGGACCAACACTGAAGCTTTCTTT. Encoded protein: CASSYRTNTEAFF.

The rearrangement links TRBV29-1 to TRBJ2-2; D ambiguous. Germline assignment: CDR1 SQVTM and CDR2 ANQGSEA. Between the trimmed V and J ends, which lost 4 bases and 8 bases, there was a span of 5 bases. CDR3 length: 10 residues. CDR3 DNA sequence: TGCAGCGTTGCACAGGGGGAGCTGTTTTTT. This translates into CSVAQGELFF.

The V call is TRBV28, the J call TRBJ1-1; D is unclear. Trimming left V 6 bases short and J 5 bases short, with 10 bases between. This CDR3 spans 12 amino acids. Germline V gene sequence: CDR1 MDHEN, CDR2 SYDVKM. The CDR3 is CASSLEGTEAFF. The CDR3, as DNA: TGTGCCAGCAGCCTCGAGGGTACTGAAGCTTTCTTT.

On this clone: Additional DNA sequences in this sample encode the identical CDR3. The chain employs TRBV4-1 and TRBJ2-7; 7 nucleotides match TRBD1. The V gene end was trimmed by 0 bases and the J gene end by 3 bases; junction bases not matched to a gene: 5. The CDR3 runs to 15 residues. The germline gives CDR1 MGHRA, CDR2 YSYEKL. The CDR3 is CASSQEPGQIYEQYF. DNA of the CDR3: TGCGCCAGCAGCCAAGAACCGGGACAGATCTACGAGCAGTACTTC.

About this clone itself: The sample carries other DNA sequences with the same CDR3. The chain uses TRBV4-1 and TRBJ1-1, with a possible D match to TRBD1 (5 bases). This CDR3 spans 16 amino acids. Germline values: CDR1 MGHRA, CDR2 YSYEKL. V shed 3 bases and J shed 1 base, with 15 bases lying between them. The CDR3 is CASSQSGGGGNTEAFF. CDR3 in DNA: TGCGCCAGCAGCCAGTCTGGAGGCGGGGGGAACACTGAAGCTTTCTTT.

CDR3 nucleotides: TGTGCCAGCAGTTTAATGACAGGCACTTATGAAAAACTGTTTTTT. Its protein is CASSLMTGTYEKLFF. The chain recombines TRBV28 with TRBJ1-4, with D possibly TRBD1 on 6 matching bases. This CDR3 contains 15 residues. Germline V gene lookup returns CDR1 MDHEN and CDR2 SYDVKM. V was shortened by 2 bases and J by 6 bases, with 13 bases between the two germline ends.

The J gene is TRBJ2-7, the V gene TRBV6-5, with a weak D call TRBD2 (7 bases). This CDR3 comprises 15 residues. Trimming removed 1 base from V and 6 bases from J, with 16 bases in between. Germline CDR1 is MNHEY and CDR2 is SVGAGI. The CDR3 DNA reads as TGTGCCAGCAGTTACTTTACGGGGGGCTCAGGCGAGCAGTACTTC. It yields the protein CASSYFTGGSGEQYF.

The gene calls are TRBV7-9 and TRBJ2-5; 8 nucleotides align to TRBD2. CDR1 and CDR2 (germline): SEHNR, FQNEAQ (reference sequence). The CDR3 spans 14 residues. The J segment lost 5 bases and the V segment lost 8 bases, leaving 10 bases of the junction unmatched. The CDR3 loop reads CASGSRLALETQYF. The CDR3 DNA sequence: TGTGCCAGCGGATCCAGACTAGCGCTTGAGACCCAGTACTTC.

The genes are TRBV9 and TRBJ2-1; D gene ambiguous. This CDR3 has 14 residues. Germline CDR1 is SGDLS and CDR2 is YYNGEE. V was shortened by 3 bases and J by 5 bases, with 12 bases between the two germline ends. The CDR3 protein is CASSAEDKNNEQFF. CDR3 DNA sequence: TGTGCCAGCAGCGCAGAAGACAAGAACAATGAGCAGTTCTTC.

This rearrangement joins TRBV11-2 to TRBJ2-3; no definite D call. V dropped 2 bases and J dropped 0 bases, with 15 bases sitting between them. The CDR3 length is 17 residues. In germline, CDR1 is SGHAT, CDR2 FQNNGV. The CDR3 loop is CASSLIVRSTSTDTQYF. The CDR3 DNA follows: TGTGCCAGCAGCTTAATTGTTCGGTCAACTAGCACAGATACGCAGTATTTT.

V is TRBV5-8 and J is TRBJ1-2; D ambiguous. Trimming removed 7 bases at V and 0 bases at J, with 22 bases between. This CDR3 has 17 residues. Germline V gene lookup returns CDR1 SGHTS and CDR2 YDEGEE. The CDR3 DNA sequence: TGTGCCAGCGCCACGGAAACCTATGCTTTCGCTAACTATGGCTACACCTTC. Its protein is CASATETYAFANYGYTF.

Points on this clone: This sample also contains other DNA sequences that code for the same CDR3. V is TRBV27 and J is TRBJ2-7; no firm D call. The germline V gene encodes CDR1 MNHEY and CDR2 SMNVEV (reference sequence). There are 14 residues in the CDR3. Between the trimmed V and J ends, which lost 4 bases and 0 bases, there was a span of 10 bases. The CDR3 DNA is TGTGCCAGCAGTTATGGAGATTCCTCCTACGAGCAGTACTTC. Its protein product is CASSYGDSSYEQYF.

V is TRBV6-5 and J is TRBJ2-5; the D is unclear. From germline, CDR1 is MNHEY and CDR2 SVGAGI. The CDR3 consists of 12 residues. V was cut by 8 bases and J by 3 bases, with 10 bases left in between. CDR3 bases: TGTGCCAGCGGAGATTTGGAAGAGACCCAGTACTTC. Translated, it gives CASGDLEETQYF.

This clone was observed once. V is TRBV28 and J is TRBJ1-3; maybe TRBD1 (5 bases). V lost 5 bases, J lost 0 bases, and 11 bases lay in between. The germline CDR1 and CDR2 sequences are MDHEN and SYDVKM. This CDR3 comprises 15 residues. The CDR3 here is CASSLLDSSGNTIYF. As DNA, the CDR3 is TGTGCCAGCAGTCTATTAGACAGCTCTGGAAACACCATATATTTT.

The rearrangement links TRBV28 to TRBJ1-1; 9 nucleotides align to TRBD1. Looked up from germline, CDR1 is MDHEN and CDR2 is SYDVKM. V shed 4 bases and J 2 bases; nucleotides not matched to a gene: 5. The length of the CDR3 is 15 residues. Here the CDR3 DNA reads TGTGCCAGCAGTTGGACAGGGGTCCTAAACACTGAAGCTTTCTTT. Translating it yields CASSWTGVLNTEAFF.

V usage is TRBV28 and J usage is TRBJ2-3; perhaps TRBD1 as D (6 bases). V was clipped by 1 base and J by 2 bases, with 10 bases between them. CDR3 length: 15 residues. Looked up from germline, CDR1 is MDHEN and CDR2 is SYDVKM. CDR3 sequence: CASSLFRGLTDTQYF. CDR3 sequence (DNA): TGTGCCAGCAGTTTATTCAGGGGCCTCACAGATACGCAGTATTTT.

V gene TRBV6-6 combines with J gene TRBJ2-1; TRBD1 matches at 7 bases. The CDR3 contains 16 residues. Per the germline V gene, CDR1 is MNHNY and CDR2 is SVGAGI (reference sequence). V was pared by 4 bases and J by 6 bases, with 12 bases of the junction left unmatched. The CDR3 loop reads CASSSTWTGTSNEQFF. The CDR3 DNA reads TGTGCCAGCAGTTCTACGTGGACAGGAACTAGCAATGAGCAGTTCTTC.

The V gene is TRBV11-2, the J gene TRBJ2-1, with D possibly being TRBD2 (6 bases). CDR1 SGHAT and CDR2 FQNNGV come from the germline V gene. The CDR3 runs to 14 residues. Between the trimmed V and J ends, which lost 5 bases and 8 bases, there was a span of 16 bases. The CDR3 is CASSAAGPIYEQFF. The CDR3 nucleotides read TGTGCCAGCAGCGCCGCGGGACCCATCTATGAGCAGTTCTTC.

The genes are TRBV7-6 and TRBJ2-1, with unresolved D. CDR3 size: 15 residues. Trimming removed 3 bases at V and 0 bases at J, with 9 bases between. From germline, CDR1 is SGHVS and CDR2 FNYEAQ. The CDR3 coding sequence is TGTGCCAGCAGCTTCCGACTGAGCTCCTACAATGAGCAGTTCTTC. Encoded protein: CASSFRLSSYNEQFF. The full variable domain, rest sourced from reference TRBV7-6 and TRBJ2-1, is GAGVSQSPRYKVTKRGQDVALRCDPISGHVSLYWYRQALGQGPEFLTYFNYEAQQDKSGLPNDRFSAERPEGSISTLTIQRTEQRDSAMYRCASSFRLSSYNEQFFGPGTRLTVL.

Worth noting for this clone: The identical CDR3 is also encoded by other nucleotide sequences in the sample. The V call is TRBV27, the J call TRBJ2-7, with D perhaps TRBD1 (5 bases). The ends were cut back, 2 bases at V and 2 bases at J, with 7 bases in the middle. CDR3 length: 13 amino acids. Germline-derived CDR1 and CDR2 are MNHEY and SMNVEV (reference sequence). The DNA for the CDR3 is TGTGCCAGCAGTTTAGGGGCCACCTACGAGCAGTACTTC. Translated: CASSLGATYEQYF.

The chain combines TRBV6-5 with TRBJ2-7; perhaps TRBD2 as D (7 bases). This CDR3 contains 16 residues. The germline V gene encodes CDR1 MNHEY and CDR2 SVGAGI. The V end lost 4 bases, the J end lost 3 bases, and 19 bases lay between the germline ends. CDR3 nucleotide sequence: TGTGCCAGCAGTTCCTCGGGGGGCGAGGTTTACTACGAGCAGTACTTC. Encoded protein: CASSSSGGEVYYEQYF.

In this sample, this clone turned up once. The chain carries TRBV19 and TRBJ2-1; either TRBD1 or TRBD2 may supply D (5 bases each). Trimming cost V 5 bases and J 9 bases, with 20 bases left between them. CDR1 and CDR2 (germline): LNHDA, SQIVND (reference sequence). The CDR3 spans 15 residues. The CDR3 spells CASSYFRDPLSEQFF. The CDR3 DNA reads TGTGCCAGTAGTTACTTCCGGGACCCCCTTAGTGAGCAGTTCTTC.